This T cell receptor (beta chain) comes out of a study of shared T cell receptors in the human thymus. Some clones are missing from TCRdb's copy, which holds only in-frame ones; the method was immunoSEQ multiplex PCR. Of hundreds of thousands of clones in the sample, approximately 87% were seen once. The J segment lost 7 bases and the V segment lost 5 bases, leaving 5 bases of the junction unmatched. Germline CDR1 reads SEHNR; CDR2 reads FQNEAQ (reference sequence). This CDR3 has 13 residues. This sample also appeared in a second study, on human thymus T cells. That paper adds: In unrelated individuals, thymic repertoires overlapped highly, according to related research.

This sequence was found in a boy less than two years old with a congenital heart defect. Material for sequencing was thymocytes. The rearrangement links TRBV7-9 to TRBJ2-1; TRBD1 agrees at 7 bases. The CDR3 loop is CASSARQGNEQFF. The DNA for the CDR3 is TGTGCCAGCAGCGCTCGACAGGGTAATGAGCAGTTCTTC.